One and the same sample provided the 21 T cell receptor beta chains below, sequenced in a study of blood T cell repertoires in COVID-19. Produced via immunoSEQ multiplex PCR; TCRdb's table is partial and in-frame only. Counted here are 95,000 to 100,000 clones, over 70% occurring once; the ten biggest clones make up roughly 10%. Sequencing was performed on peripheral blood. All receptors come from a woman over 75 with acute or convalescent COVID-19.

This chain connects TRBV18 to TRBJ2-1, with 9 nucleotides matching TRBD2. V gave up 4 bases and J gave up 6 bases; unmatched junction bases: 10. The CDR3 sequence is 16 residues long. Germline loops: CDR1 KGHSH, CDR2 LQKENI. The CDR3 DNA follows: TGTGCCAGCTCACTACCAGGCGCGGGGGGGCCCAATGAGCAGTTCTTC. Residues: CASSLPGAGGPNEQFF.

This chain links TRBV28 with TRBJ1-2, with 7 positions matching TRBD1. Per germline, CDR1 MDHEN and CDR2 SYDVKM. CDR3 length: 12 amino acids. With V trimmed by 6 bases and J by 8 bases, 6 bases remained unmatched. The CDR3 DNA follows: TGTGCCAGCAGCACAGGGGCTTGGGGCTACACCTTC. It translates to CASSTGAWGYTF.

V usage is TRBV28 and J usage is TRBJ1-5, with 8 positions matching TRBD1. Losses at the gene ends were 6 bases for V and 5 bases for J; bases not matched to a gene: 12. The germline V gene encodes CDR1 MDHEN and CDR2 SYDVKM. The length of the CDR3 is 16 residues. The CDR3 reads CASSSLGQARYQPQHF. The CDR3 nucleotides are TGTGCCAGCAGCTCCCTGGGACAGGCTAGGTATCAGCCCCAGCATTTT.

This clone has just a few counts. The chain has TRBV30 and TRBJ1-6; maybe TRBD1 (6 bases). Trimming pared 4 bases from V and 10 bases from J, leaving 20 bases between. Germline V lookup: CDR1 GTSNPN, CDR2 SVGIG (reference sequence). CDR3 length equals 15 residues. In nucleotides, the CDR3 is TGTGCCTGGAAAAATGGGGGGGCTGTGAGCTCACCCCTCCACTTT. The encoded protein is CAWKNGGAVSSPLHF.

This chain links TRBV7-8 with TRBJ1-4, with 8 nucleotides matching TRBD1. Germline loops: CDR1 SGHVS, CDR2 FQNEAQ. J gave up 4 bases and V 5 bases, and 6 bases lay outside the gene matches. CDR3 length: 15 amino acids. Written as DNA, the CDR3 is TGTGCCAGCAGCCCGCGGACAGGGCTTAATGAAAAACTGTTTTTT. Residues: CASSPRTGLNEKLFF.

This chain connects TRBV6-2 or TRBV6-3 to TRBJ2-5; 8 positions agree with TRBD2. V was clipped by 4 bases and J by 3 bases; unmatched bases: 4. This CDR3 has 14 amino acids. Germline V gene data show CDR1 as MNHEY and CDR2 as SVGEGT. CDR3 in amino acids: CASSFGGAKETQYF. The CDR3 DNA reads as TGTGCCAGCAGTTTCGGGGGGGCAAAAGAGACCCAGTACTTC.

V usage is TRBV10-3 and J usage is TRBJ2-6, with TRBD1 matching over 12 bases. The germline V gene has CDR1 ENHRY and CDR2 SYGVKD. V shed 4 bases, J shed 4 bases, and the junction held 5 bases outside the gene matches. The CDR3 runs 17 residues. DNA for the CDR3: TGTGCCATCAGTGGAGGGACAGGGGGCGACGGGGCCAACGTCCTGACTTTC. It is translated as CAISGGTGGDGANVLTF.

The chain carries TRBV28 and TRBJ1-4, with 7 bases identical to TRBD1. CDR3 length: 14 residues. After removal of 6 bases from V and 7 bases from J, the junction contained 8 bases not matched to a gene. Per germline, CDR1 MDHEN and CDR2 SYDVKM. The CDR3 bases are TGTGCCAGCAGCCCCGGACAGGCCGGTGAAAAACTGTTTTTT. Amino acid sequence: CASSPGQAGEKLFF.

The V and J genes are TRBV5-1 and TRBJ1-2, with D possibly being TRBD1 (6 bases). The length of the CDR3 is 15 residues. V gave up 0 bases and J gave up 4 bases, with 13 bases separating them. Germline-derived CDR1 and CDR2 are SGHRS and YFSETQ. CDR3 sequence reads: CASSLETARGYGYTF. CDR3 DNA sequence: TGCGCCAGCAGCTTGGAGACAGCCAGGGGCTATGGCTACACCTTC.

The chain has TRBV11-2 and TRBJ1-3; D gene ambiguous. V was cut by 1 base and J by 0 bases, with 10 bases left in between. The CDR3 extends over 16 amino acids. CDR1 is SGHAT and CDR2 is FQNNGV in the germline V gene. This CDR3 reads CASSLVTGISGNTIYF. The CDR3 bases are TGTGCCAGCAGCTTAGTGACGGGGATCTCTGGAAACACCATATATTTT.

J is TRBJ2-2 and V is TRBV19, with no clear D. V was trimmed by 6 bases and J by 8 bases, leaving 13 bases between them. This CDR3 is built from 13 residues. From germline, CDR1 is LNHDA and CDR2 SQIVND (reference sequence). Here the CDR3 DNA reads TGTGCCAGTAGCCAACCAAAACAGGGGGAGCTGTTTTTT. Protein: CASSQPKQGELFF.

This chain links TRBV14 with TRBJ1-3; 7 bases line up with TRBD1. Germline assignment: CDR1 SGHDN and CDR2 FVKESK. J gave up 1 base and V 4 bases, and 7 bases lay outside the gene matches. This CDR3 is 16 amino acids long. The CDR3 here is CASSRQTGRSGNTIYF. The CDR3 DNA reads as TGTGCCAGCAGCCGCCAGACAGGGAGGTCTGGAAACACCATATATTTT.

This clone has just one count. The gene calls are TRBV27 and TRBJ2-7; 8 bases are shared with TRBD1. Germline CDR1 and CDR2: MNHEY and SMNVEV (reference sequence). CDR3 length equals 11 residues. Trimming took 2 bases from V and 10 from J; bases not matched to a gene: 1. CDR3 sequence (DNA): TGTGCCAGCAGTTTACAGGGGGCACAGTACTTC. Translating gives CASSLQGAQYF.

The genes are TRBV2 and TRBJ1-5; D is possibly TRBD1 (5 bases). V was cut by 6 bases and J by 5 bases, with 17 bases left in between. The CDR3 covers 15 residues. Germline CDR1 is SNHLY and CDR2 is FYNNEI. The CDR3 spells CASRGGTAGDQPQHF. The DNA for the CDR3 is TGTGCCAGCAGGGGCGGGACCGCGGGGGATCAGCCCCAGCATTTT.

The chain couples TRBV11-3 to TRBJ2-1, with 12 nucleotides matching TRBD2. CDR3 length: 15 residues. Germline loops: CDR1 SGHNT, CDR2 YENEEA. With V trimmed by 5 bases and J by 4 bases, 3 bases remained unmatched. The CDR3 DNA reads TGTGCCAGCAGCCAGACTAGCGGGGGATACAATGAGCAGTTCTTC. Protein sequence: CASSQTSGGYNEQFF.

As concerns this clone: The same CDR3 can be traced to other DNA sequences in this sample. The chain joins TRBV7-2 to TRBJ2-7, with 12 nucleotides matching TRBD2. V lost 5 bases, J lost 9 bases, and 11 bases stayed unmatched. Germline V gene data show CDR1 as SGHTA and CDR2 as FQGNSA. The CDR3 consists of 15 residues. The CDR3 loop reads CASSPVLAGGPGQYF. CDR3 DNA: TGTGCCAGCAGCCCTGTTCTAGCGGGGGGGCCGGGGCAGTACTTC. The full variable domain, in which reference TRBV7-2 and TRBJ2-7 provide the parts outside the CDR3, is GAGVSQSPSNKVTEKGKDVELRCDPISGHTALYWYRQSLGQGLEFLIYFQGNSAPDKSGLPSDRFSAERTGGSVSTLTIQRTQQEDSAVYLCASSPVLAGGPGQYFGPGTRLTVT.

The chain recombines TRBV7-8 with TRBJ2-7; D may be TRBD1 (6 bases). Trimming removed 3 bases from V and 3 bases from J, with 12 bases in between. Looked up from germline, CDR1 is SGHVS and CDR2 is FQNEAQ. The CDR3 has 14 amino acids. CDR3 sequence reads: CASSFRQDNYEQYF. CDR3 nucleotide sequence: TGTGCCAGCAGCTTTCGACAGGATAACTACGAGCAGTACTTC.

This chain links TRBV7-9 with TRBJ1-4; D is ambiguous. CDR1 SEHNR and CDR2 FQNEAQ come from the germline V gene (reference sequence). Trimming pared 1 base from V and 8 bases from J, leaving 11 bases between. CDR3 length: 14 residues. The CDR3: CASSLVEAGEKLFF. DNA of the CDR3: TGTGCCAGCAGCTTAGTAGAGGCGGGGGAAAAACTGTTTTTT.

The chain couples TRBV28 to TRBJ1-3; D is unresolved. Germline CDR1 is MDHEN and CDR2 is SYDVKM. This CDR3 region has 13 residues. Trimming stripped 6 bases from V and 0 bases from J, with 6 bases between. For the CDR3, the DNA is TGTGCCAGCAGCCTCTCCTCTGGAAACACCATATATTTT. Translated, it gives CASSLSSGNTIYF.

This chain uses TRBV28 with TRBJ1-6, with 7 bases that match TRBD1. CDR1 is MDHEN and CDR2 is SYDVKM in the germline V gene. CDR3 length: 14 residues. Unmatched junction bases numbered 4, after V lost 4 bases and J lost 7 bases. The CDR3 sequence: CASSWQGGNSPLHF. CDR3 sequence (DNA): TGTGCCAGCAGTTGGCAGGGGGGAAATTCACCCCTCCACTTT.

This chain joins TRBV15 and TRBJ1-1, with D unclear. Trimming took 5 bases from V and 5 from J, leaving 12 bases between them. Germline assignment: CDR1 LNHNV and CDR2 YYDKDF (reference sequence). This CDR3 has 13 residues. This chain's CDR3 is CATSSEGRTEAFF. CDR3 DNA sequence: TGTGCCACCAGCTCCGAGGGCCGGACTGAAGCTTTCTTT.